The 30 T cell receptor beta chains listed next were all sequenced from one sample in a study of T cells after posttransplantation cyclophosphamide. Cyclophosphamide on days +3 and +4 followed busulfan-fludarabine conditioning and a marrow graft. The data were produced by immunoSEQ multiplex PCR, yet TCRdb's version contains in-frame clones alone and is incomplete. The sample includes approximately 18,000 clones, none of them occurring once. The sequencing here drew on PBMCs, taken after allogeneic stem cell transplant with posttransplant cyclophosphamide. These receptors were collected from a female patient aged 30-39 years who received an allogeneic stem cell transplant from a related donor, was CMV-positive, and had no GVHD. Some T cells may be supplied by the graft donor.

The sample holds many counts of this clone. The chain uses TRBV12-2 and TRBJ2-7; TRBD2, the table's D call, was not compared with the DNA. TRBV12-2 is an annotated pseudogene. This CDR3 region has 16 residues. In DNA, the CDR3 is TGTGCAAGTCGCTTCCCGGTAGCGGGAGAGACCTACGAGCAGTACTTC. This gives the protein CASRFPVAGETYEQYF.

This clone was seen ten or more times. CDR3 coding DNA: TGTGCCAGCAGCATAACCCGGGACAGGGGGATCGGCTACACCTTC. This codes for CASSITRDRGIGYTF. The V and J genes are TRBV7-9 and TRBJ1-2; 11 nucleotides agree with TRBD1. This CDR3 is built from 15 residues. With V trimmed by 5 bases and J by 8 bases, 10 bases remained unmatched. Germline CDR1 is SEHNR and CDR2 is FQNEAQ (reference sequence).

This clone was found many times. The chain employs TRBV21-1 and TRBJ2-3; the table's D gene call, TRBD2, was not cross checked with the DNA. TRBV21-1 is an annotated pseudogene. The CDR3 spans 19 residues. As DNA, the CDR3 is TGTGCCAGCAGCAAAGAAGGGACTAGCGGGAGGGTTCCCACAGATACGCAGTATTTT. Protein sequence: CASSKEGTSGRVPTDTQYF.

This clone was counted many times. This chain links TRBV5-4 with TRBJ2-7; the D gene is possibly TRBD1 (6 bases). V was cut by 2 bases and J by 0 bases, with 12 bases left in between. The CDR3 consists of 15 residues. Looked up from germline, CDR1 is SGHNT and CDR2 is YYREEE (reference sequence). The CDR3 DNA reads as TGTGCCAGCAGCTTAGGGACAATAGACTCCTACGAGCAGTACTTC. Translating it yields CASSLGTIDSYEQYF.

This clone has a count of ten or more. The CDR3 DNA sequence: TGTGCCAGCAGTTATTCCGGACTAGCGGGATCCTACGAGCAGTACTTC. Amino acid sequence: CASSYSGLAGSYEQYF. The chain recombines TRBV6-5 with TRBJ2-7, with 12 nucleotides matching TRBD2. Germline V lookup: CDR1 MNHEY, CDR2 SVGAGI. This CDR3 has 16 residues. V lost 3 bases to trimming and J lost 1 base; unmatched junction nucleotides: 4.

There are many counts of this clone. V is TRBV28 and J is TRBJ2-5, with D possibly TRBD1 on 5 matching bases. V was trimmed by 7 bases and J by 9 bases, leaving 27 bases between them. CDR1 and CDR2 from the germline V gene are MDHEN and SYDVKM. The CDR3 is 16 amino acids. The CDR3 DNA sequence: TGTGCCAGCACTAAGGCGCCCGCCAGGGATCGGGTGTCCCAGTACTTC. Protein: CASTKAPARDRVSQYF.

This clone was found many times. This chain links TRBV28 with TRBJ1-1; D is unclear. Germline V gene lookup returns CDR1 MDHEN and CDR2 SYDVKM. V lost 4 bases, J lost 2 bases, and 11 bases lay in between. The CDR3 runs to 14 residues. The CDR3 loop reads CASSSPPGNTEAFF. The DNA of the CDR3 is TGTGCCAGCAGTTCCCCCCCGGGTAACACTGAAGCTTTCTTT.

Ten or more counts support this clone. This chain links TRBV13 with TRBJ2-3, with D possibly matching TRBD2 (6 bases). Trimming left V 0 bases short and J 5 bases short, with 12 bases between. Germline-derived CDR1 and CDR2 are PRHDT and FYEKMQ (reference sequence). This CDR3 region has 15 residues. The CDR3 region has the DNA TGTGCCAGCAGCTTAGGAGGCAGGCGGGAAGATACGCAGTATTTT. Protein: CASSLGGRREDTQYF.

This chain connects TRBV30 to TRBJ1-6; TRBD1 matches 7 bases. The germline V gene has CDR1 GTSNPN and CDR2 SVGIG (reference sequence). The CDR3 runs to 15 residues. Trimming at V came to 0 bases and at J to 8 bases, leaving 7 bases not matched to a gene. The CDR3 nucleotides are TGTGCCTGGAGTGTAAAGGGGACAGATTATTCACCCCTCCACTTT. Translation gives CAWSVKGTDYSPLHF.

In this sample, this clone turned up many times. This sequence joins TRBV28 and TRBJ2-1; 7 bases match TRBD1. J gave up 3 bases and V 5 bases, and 7 bases lay outside the gene matches. The CDR3 covers 15 residues. From germline, CDR1 is MDHEN and CDR2 SYDVKM. In nucleotides, the CDR3 is TGTGCCAGCAGTCCTCCGGGACAGATCTACAATGAGCAGTTCTTC. It translates to CASSPPGQIYNEQFF.

This clone was picked up many times. The chain uses TRBV28 and TRBJ1-2; the D is unclear. Germline values: CDR1 MDHEN, CDR2 SYDVKM. This CDR3 is 11 amino acids long. Trimming took 9 bases from V and 4 from J, leaving 9 bases between them. The CDR3 loop is CASLQIYGYTF. CDR3 sequence (DNA): TGTGCCAGTCTACAGATCTATGGCTACACCTTC.

This clone was observed at least ten times. The genes are TRBV2 and TRBJ2-2; maybe TRBD2 (6 bases). V was cut by 4 bases and J by 4 bases, with 10 bases left in between. CDR1 SNHLY and CDR2 FYNNEI come from the germline V gene. The CDR3 has 14 amino acids. The CDR3 protein is CASSGGVGTGELFF. The CDR3 coding sequence is TGTGCCAGCAGTGGGGGGGTAGGCACCGGGGAGCTGTTTTTT.

The sample holds many counts of this clone. The rearrangement uses TRBV19 and TRBJ1-2, with 8 bases aligning to TRBD1. Trimming took 3 bases from V and 4 from J; bases not matched to a gene: 7. Germline CDR1 reads LNHDA; CDR2 reads SQIVND (reference sequence). The CDR3 spans 15 residues. The CDR3 bases are TGTGCCAGTAGTATCGGACAGGGAGGTAGCTATGGCTACACCTTC. It encodes CASSIGQGGSYGYTF.

The table lists this clone with many counts. DNA for the CDR3: TGTGCCAGCAGTTACTCGAGATACAATGAGCAGTTCTTC. Encoded protein: CASSYSRYNEQFF. The J gene is TRBJ2-1, the V gene TRBV6-5; no clear D. CDR1 is MNHEY, CDR2 SVGAGI, per germline. The CDR3 runs to 13 residues. V shed 0 bases and J shed 4 bases, with 4 bases lying between them.

Ten or more counts support this clone. This chain joins TRBV5-1 and TRBJ2-7, with 10 bases that match TRBD1. The CDR3 covers 15 residues. From germline, CDR1 is SGHRS and CDR2 YFSETQ. V lost 2 bases and J lost 3; bases outside the gene matches: 5. CDR3 in amino acids: CASSFGTGVNYEQYF. For the CDR3, the DNA is TGCGCCAGCAGCTTCGGGACAGGGGTGAACTACGAGCAGTACTTC.

This clone has a count of ten or more. The chain links TRBV2 to TRBJ1-1, with 7 nucleotides matching TRBD1. CDR1 and CDR2 (germline): SNHLY, FYNNEI. Trimming at V came to 4 bases and at J to 0 bases, leaving 2 bases not matched to a gene. The CDR3 runs to 14 residues. The CDR3 region has the DNA TGTGCCAGCAGTGCCGGACAGGTGAACACTGAAGCTTTCTTT. It specifies CASSAGQVNTEAFF. Full variable domain (outside the CDR3, taken from reference TRBV2 and TRBJ1-1): EPEVTQTPSHQVTQMGQEVILRCVPISNHLYFYWYRQILGQKVEFLVSFYNNEISEKSEIFDDQFSVERPDGSNFTLKIRSTKLEDSAMYFCASSAGQVNTEAFFGQGTRLTVV.

Ten or more counts support this clone. The rearrangement links TRBV4-3 to TRBJ1-4; D ambiguous. V was pared by 4 bases and J by 0 bases, with 9 bases between. Germline CDR1 is LGHNA and CDR2 is YSLEER. The CDR3 is made up of 15 amino acids. CDR3 amino acids: CASSLTGATNEKLFF. The CDR3 DNA reads as TGCGCCAGCAGCCTCACGGGTGCAACTAATGAAAAACTGTTTTTT.

This clone has a count of ten or more. The chain combines TRBV4-3 with TRBJ1-5; 9 bases align to TRBD1. Trimming cost V 1 base and J 1 base; bases outside gene matches: 5. This CDR3 is built from 17 residues. Germline CDR1 is LGHNA and CDR2 is YSLEER. The CDR3 nucleotides read TGCGCCAGCAGCCAAGTATTGACAGGGGGAAGCAATCAGCCCCAGCATTTT. Translated, it gives CASSQVLTGGSNQPQHF.

This clone was found a few times. The chain has TRBV27 and TRBJ2-5; the match to TRBD2 covers 7 bases. Matching the DNA end better, TRBJ2-7 makes the J call doubtful. This CDR3 has 15 amino acids. The germline gives CDR1 MNHEY, CDR2 SMNVEV (reference sequence). This CDR3 reads CASSGDWTSSDEQYF. The CDR3, as DNA: TGTGCCAGCAGCGGGGACTGGACTAGTAGCGACGAGCAGTACTTC.

This clone was seen many times. V gene TRBV28 combines with J gene TRBJ1-4, with 7 bases fitting TRBD1. The trim removed 3 bases at V and 5 bases at J, leaving 3 bases unmatched. CDR1 MDHEN and CDR2 SYDVKM come from the germline V gene. The CDR3 covers 14 residues. CDR3 sequence (DNA): TGTGCCAGCAGTTTCCCGACAGGGAATGAAAAACTGTTTTTT. It specifies CASSFPTGNEKLFF. Supplemented by reference TRBV28 and TRBJ1-4, the full variable domain reads DVKVTQSSRYLVKRTGEKVFLECVQDMDHENMFWYRQDPGLGLRLIYFSYDVKMKEKGDIPEGYSVSREKKERFSLILESASTNQTSMYLCASSFPTGNEKLFFGSGTQLSVL.

This clone occurred many times. The genes are TRBV7-2 and TRBJ1-3; the match to TRBD1 covers 9 bases. Germline CDR1 reads SGHTA; CDR2 reads FQGNSA. The CDR3 runs to 15 residues. Trimming cost V 5 bases and J 3 bases; bases outside gene matches: 5. The CDR3 spells CASSPDRGGGNTIYF. The CDR3 bases are TGTGCCAGCAGCCCGGACAGGGGAGGTGGAAACACCATATATTTT.

This clone was counted at least ten times. The CDR3 sequence is CASSLTGNMNTEAFF. In DNA form, the CDR3 reads TGTGCCAGCAGCTTAACAGGGAACATGAACACTGAAGCTTTCTTT. The chain carries TRBV11-2 and TRBJ1-1, with D perhaps TRBD1 (6 bases). Trimming took off 2 bases at V and 0 bases at J, with 10 bases between the two ends. Germline lookup yields CDR1 SGHAT and CDR2 FQNNGV. This CDR3 contains 15 residues.

This clone is labeled medium-sized (0.01 to 0.1%). The genes are TRBV10-2 and TRBJ2-7, with 9 positions matching TRBD2. J lost 6 bases, V lost 8 bases, and 5 bases had no gene match. The germline gives CDR1 WSHSY, CDR2 SAAADI. The CDR3 totals 12 residues. CDR3 residues: CASEGLASEQYF. CDR3 nucleotides: TGCGCCAGCGAGGGACTAGCCTCCGAGCAGTACTTC.

In its sample, this clone was seen many times. The genes are TRBV6-1 and TRBJ1-5; 9 nucleotides align to TRBD1. The germline V gene has CDR1 MNHNS and CDR2 SASEGT. The CDR3 is 15 amino acids. J gave up 2 bases and V 5 bases, and 4 bases lay outside the gene matches. CDR3 sequence: CASSLGQGGNQPQHF. The DNA for the CDR3 is TGTGCCAGCAGTTTGGGACAGGGAGGCAATCAGCCCCAGCATTTT.

Ten or more counts support this clone. This chain joins TRBV11-2 and TRBJ2-3; D is perhaps TRBD1 (5 bases). CDR1 and CDR2 from the germline V gene are SGHAT and FQNNGV. Deletions cut 1 base from V and 1 base from J, with 15 bases between. CDR3 size: 17 residues. This chain's CDR3 is CASSLGAGLSGTDTQYF. The CDR3 nucleotides read TGTGCCAGCAGCTTAGGGGCAGGGCTATCGGGCACAGATACGCAGTATTTT.

This clone has at least ten counts. The J gene is TRBJ1-1, the V gene TRBV7-9; TRBD1 matches 7 bases. CDR1 and CDR2 (germline): SEHNR, FQNEAQ (reference sequence). V lost 2 bases and J lost 1; bases outside the gene matches: 1. There are 14 residues in the CDR3. The CDR3 DNA is TGTGCCAGCAGCTTAAGGGGGCGGAACACTGAAGCTTTCTTT. It codes for CASSLRGRNTEAFF.

As concerns this clone: Since a much larger clone is just one base distant, this may be a read error. Other DNA sequences within the sample encode an identical CDR3. The genes are TRBV27 and TRBJ2-7; the D is unclear. Trimming left V 3 bases short and J 4 bases short, with 4 bases between. CDR1 is MNHEY and CDR2 is SMNVEV in the germline V gene (reference sequence). This CDR3 comprises 11 residues. The CDR3 sequence is CASSFGYEQYF. The CDR3 DNA reads as TGTGCCAGCAGTTTCGGTTACGAGCAGTACTTC.

This clone appeared many times. This chain links TRBV7-2 with TRBJ1-2, with D perhaps matching TRBD1 (6 bases). The germline V gene encodes CDR1 SGHTA and CDR2 FQGNSA. This CDR3 region has 16 residues. V gave up 1 base and J gave up 5 bases, with 17 bases separating them. CDR3 nucleotide sequence: TGTGCCAGCAGCTTAGATGTGGGGGCAGCCGGTTATGGCTACACCTTC. This translates into CASSLDVGAAGYGYTF.

To note about this clone: With a much larger clone just one base away, this may be a read error. Other DNA sequences in the same sample also yield this CDR3. J is TRBJ2-2 and V is TRBV15, with 7 bases fitting TRBD2. J lost 6 bases, V lost 0 bases, and 10 bases had no gene match. Per the germline V gene, CDR1 is LNHNV and CDR2 is YYDKDF (reference sequence). The CDR3 is 17 amino acids. The CDR3 loop is CATSRDRLGGYAGELFF. CDR3 bases: TGTGCCACCAGCAGAGATCGGTTGGGAGGGTATGCCGGGGAGCTGTTTTTT.

In its sample, this clone was seen many times. The V and J genes are TRBV10-2 and TRBJ2-7; 14 bases agree with TRBD2. The V gene's germline CDR1 is WSHSY and CDR2 SAAADI. The length of the CDR3 is 15 residues. The V segment lost 8 bases and the J segment 5 bases; nucleotides outside the gene matches: 8. The CDR3 coding sequence is TGCGCCAGCCGGGGACTAGCGGGAGTGTCTGACGAGCAGTACTTC. Translation: CASRGLAGVSDEQYF.